This T cell receptor beta chain was sequenced for a study of shared clonotypes between healthy human individuals. Study-level points and caveats: Blood was the sole source, and tissue repertoires probably differ.

Germline assignment: CDR1 SGHVS and CDR2 FQNEAQ. This CDR3 comprises 15 residues. Everyone who donated was a Caucasian adult who lived in Nashville, Tennessee. Loaded into unsorted PBMC replicate PCRs was approximately 300 ng DNA, 30,000 or so T cell genomes. Unsorted PBMC DNA was run through sequencing on ten immunoSEQ deep assay plates. Method: immunoSEQ multiplex PCR; TCRdb's copy keeps in-frame clones and lacks some. The table records hundreds of thousands of clones, more than 75% of them present only once. In the case of this clone: Antigen unknown. The junction shows a germline mismatch at one end, possibly a read error.

V usage is TRBV7-8 and J usage is TRBJ1-5; D is possibly TRBD1 (6 bases). The clonotype was recovered from a woman in her thirties or forties in good health. Some clones in this sample may be carry-over from other donors' samples. What was sequenced was PBMCs. The DNA of the CDR3 is TGTGCCAGTAGCTTAGGGGGGGGTCGCAATCAGCCCCAGCATTTT. It is translated as CASSLGGGRNQPQHF.